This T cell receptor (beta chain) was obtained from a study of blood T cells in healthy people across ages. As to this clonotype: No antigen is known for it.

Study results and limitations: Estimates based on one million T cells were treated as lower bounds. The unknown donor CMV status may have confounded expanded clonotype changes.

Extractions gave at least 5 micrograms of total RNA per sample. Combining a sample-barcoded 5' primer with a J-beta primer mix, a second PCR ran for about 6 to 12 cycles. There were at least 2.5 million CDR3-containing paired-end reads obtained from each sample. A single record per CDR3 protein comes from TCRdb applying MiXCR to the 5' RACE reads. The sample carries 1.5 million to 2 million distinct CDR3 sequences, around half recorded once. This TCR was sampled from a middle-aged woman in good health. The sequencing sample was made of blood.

The DNA for the CDR3 is TGTGCCAGCAGCTTAACGGGGGACGGGAATCAGCCCCAGCATTTT. Residues: CASSLTGDGNQPQHF. The chain carries TRBV7-2 and TRBJ1-5, with D perhaps matching TRBD1 (5 bases). The CDR3 loop spans 15 amino acids. V was shortened by 2 bases and J by 4 bases, with 12 bases between the two germline ends. Per germline, CDR1 SGHTA and CDR2 FQGNSA.